This entry lists 27 T cell receptor beta chains sequenced from one sample in a study of siplizumab effects on memory and regulatory T cells (dated by TCRdb to between 2017 and 2020). Libraries were prepared through the immunoSEQ multiplex PCR assay. Not all clones reach the TCRdb copy of this immuneACCESS table, which keeps in-frame sequences only. Checked studies attribute under half of the gap to unresolved V genes and leave the rest unexplained. The sample profile shows 90,000 to 120,000 clones; approximately 92% of them were found once. 2.5% to 3% of the sample is in the top ten clones. Sequencing was done on a sample of CD4+ T cells sorted from blood. The receptor source for this set is a human donor in good health. Some clones in this sample may be carry-over from other donors' samples.

This clone was counted a single time. The rearrangement uses TRBV6-1 and TRBJ1-1; D is undetermined. Looked up from germline, CDR1 is MNHNS and CDR2 is SASEGT. CDR3 length: 12 residues. Trimming took off 2 bases at V and 8 bases at J, with 9 bases between the two ends. The CDR3 bases are TGTGCCAGCAGTGAACGGGGAACCGAAGCTTTCTTT. This codes for CASSERGTEAFF.

The chain joins TRBV14 to TRBJ2-1, with 14 bases identical to TRBD2. Germline CDR1 reads SGHDN; CDR2 reads FVKESK. The length of the CDR3 is 15 residues. V dropped 5 bases and J dropped 12; count of bases not matched to a gene: 9. CDR3 region: CASSITTSGREGQFF. CDR3 nucleotide sequence: TGTGCCAGCAGCATCACGACTAGCGGGAGGGAGGGGCAGTTCTTC.

The rearrangement links TRBV20-1 to TRBJ1-5; TRBD1 matches 9 bases. The J segment lost 16 bases and the V segment lost 3 bases, leaving 7 bases of the junction unmatched. This CDR3 comprises 11 residues. Germline V gene lookup returns CDR1 DFQATT and CDR2 SNEGSKA (reference sequence). CDR3 coding DNA: TGCAGTGCTAGCCACCGGGACAGGGAACATTTT. Translation gives CSASHRDREHF.

The rearrangement joins TRBV5-1 to TRBJ2-7, with TRBD1 matching 11 bases. Germline V CDR1 and CDR2: SGHRS, YFSETQ. V was pared by 4 bases and J by 2 bases, with 2 bases of the junction left unmatched. The CDR3 loop spans 14 amino acids. The CDR3 DNA sequence: TGCGCCAGCAGCCCGGGACAGGGGGCCTACGAGCAGTACTTC. Residues: CASSPGQGAYEQYF.

This rearrangement joins TRBV10-3 to TRBJ2-6; D remains unclear. V dropped 4 bases and J dropped 3 bases, with 13 bases sitting between them. Germline values: CDR1 ENHRY, CDR2 SYGVKD. This CDR3 contains 16 residues. The CDR3 region is CAISAGEAYGANVLTF. In DNA form, the CDR3 reads TGTGCCATCAGTGCTGGCGAGGCGTATGGGGCCAACGTCCTGACTTTC.

The chain uses TRBV1 and TRBJ2-7; the tabulated D call, TRBD2, remains unverified against the DNA. TRBV1 is a pseudogene segment. This CDR3 contains 18 residues. The chain's CDR3 is CTSSQDPCDPRSSYEQYF. In DNA, the CDR3 is TGCACCAGCAGCCAAGATCCTTGTGATCCTCGGAGCTCCTACGAGCAGTACTTC.

The CDR3 region has the DNA TGCAGCGTTGAACAGGGGGCCGGAGAAAAACTGTTTTTT. Its protein is CSVEQGAGEKLFF. The V gene is TRBV29-1, the J gene TRBJ1-4, with 8 bases lining up with TRBD1. The CDR3 has 13 amino acids. Germline lookup yields CDR1 SQVTM and CDR2 ANQGSEA. Losses at the gene ends were 2 bases for V and 8 bases for J; bases not matched to a gene: 4.

The chain is built from TRBV11-2 and TRBJ2-1; D might be TRBD1 (5 bases). Germline CDR1 is SGHAT and CDR2 is FQNNGV. V lost 1 base to trimming and J lost 7 bases, with 5 bases between them. This CDR3 is built from 12 residues. CDR3 in DNA: TGTGCCAGCAGCTTAGCAGGGAATGAGCAGTTCTTC. Amino acid sequence: CASSLAGNEQFF. The whole variable domain, remainder taken from reference TRBV11-2 and TRBJ2-1, is EAGVAQSPRYKIIEKRQSVAFWCNPISGHATLYWYQQILGQGPKLLIQFQNNGVVDDSQLPKDRFSAERLKGVDSTLKIQPAKLEDSAVYLCASSLAGNEQFFGPGTRLTVL.

This chain connects TRBV28 to TRBJ1-4; TRBD1 matches 9 bases. Looked up from germline, CDR1 is MDHEN and CDR2 is SYDVKM. The CDR3 has 15 residues. The ends lost 5 bases at V and 8 bases at J; junction bases unmatched: 9. The CDR3 sequence is CASSIQQGAWEKLFF. In DNA, the CDR3 is TGTGCCAGCAGTATCCAACAGGGGGCTTGGGAAAAACTGTTTTTT.

The chain joins TRBV6-1 to TRBJ2-1; a possible D gene is TRBD2 (5 bases). The germline V gene encodes CDR1 MNHNS and CDR2 SASEGT. The CDR3 consists of 15 residues. Trimming left V 2 bases short and J 2 bases short, with 10 bases between. CDR3 protein: CASSELLAAYNEQFF. In DNA form, the CDR3 reads TGTGCCAGCAGTGAATTGCTAGCAGCCTACAATGAGCAGTTCTTC.

This chain joins TRBV7-3 and TRBJ2-2, with 9 positions matching TRBD2. The CDR3 spans 16 residues. CDR1 and CDR2 from the germline V gene are SGHTA and FQGTGA. V gave up 5 bases and J gave up 7 bases; unmatched junction bases: 11. The CDR3 coding sequence is TGTGCCAGCAGCCCCCGCGGGAGGGCAAATGACGGGGAGCTGTTTTTT. Its translation is CASSPRGRANDGELFF.

On this clone: The same CDR3 can be traced to other DNA sequences in this sample. V usage is TRBV18 and J usage is TRBJ1-1, with 8 positions matching TRBD1. V was pared by 6 bases and J by 1 base, with 7 bases of the junction left unmatched. The CDR3 covers 15 residues. Germline V lookup: CDR1 KGHSH, CDR2 LQKENI. CDR3 sequence (DNA): TGTGCCAGCTCTCCCCGTGACAGGGGGAACACTGAAGCTTTCTTT. Translation: CASSPRDRGNTEAFF.

The V and J genes are TRBV28 and TRBJ1-4; TRBD1 aligns across 9 bases. The germline V gene has CDR1 MDHEN and CDR2 SYDVKM. Trimming removed 8 bases from V and 3 bases from J; junction bases left unmatched: 10. The CDR3 length is 16 residues. The CDR3 DNA follows: TGTGCCAGCTATCCCGGGACAGGGTACTCTAATGAAAAACTGTTTTTT. It specifies CASYPGTGYSNEKLFF.

CDR3 protein: CASSLWTVLNEQFF. The CDR3 DNA is TGTGCCAGCAGCCTGTGGACAGTTTTGAATGAGCAGTTCTTC. The J gene is TRBJ2-1, the V gene TRBV5-4; possibly TRBD1 for D (6 bases). Trimming took off 4 bases at V and 7 bases at J, with 15 bases between the two ends. Germline lookup yields CDR1 SGHNT and CDR2 YYREEE (reference sequence). The length of the CDR3 is 14 residues. The entire variable domain, with the rest obtained from reference TRBV5-4 and TRBJ2-1, is as follows: ETGVTQSPTHLIKTRGQQVTLRCSSQSGHNTVSWYQQALGQGPQFIFQYYREEENGRGNFPPRFSGLQFPNYSSELNVNALELDDSALYLCASSLWTVLNEQFFGPGTRLTVL.

The gene calls are TRBV5-1 and TRBJ2-1; TRBD2 agrees at 9 bases. The V gene end was trimmed by 1 base and the J gene end by 4 bases; junction bases not matched to a gene: 12. From germline, CDR1 is SGHRS and CDR2 YFSETQ. The CDR3 is 18 residues long. The CDR3 sequence: CASSLYLTSGTPYNEQFF. The CDR3 region has the DNA TGCGCCAGCAGCTTGTACTTGACTAGCGGAACTCCTTACAATGAGCAGTTCTTC.

This chain links TRBV6-5 with TRBJ1-2; tentative D call: TRBD1 (5 bases). V lost 0 bases, J lost 5 bases, and 13 bases lay in between. The CDR3 length is 15 residues. CDR1 is MNHEY, CDR2 SVGAGI, per germline. CDR3 in amino acids: CASSYSFQGAYGYTF. The CDR3 DNA reads TGTGCCAGCAGTTACTCTTTTCAAGGGGCTTATGGCTACACCTTC.

V usage is TRBV5-1 and J usage is TRBJ2-7; 11 bases fit TRBD2. The germline V gene has CDR1 SGHRS and CDR2 YFSETQ. This CDR3 has 16 amino acids. V shed 4 bases, J shed 3 bases, and the junction held 9 bases outside the gene matches. The CDR3 region has the DNA TGCGCCAGCAGCGGTAGCGGGAGGGTGACGGGCTACGAGCAGTACTTC. It yields the protein CASSGSGRVTGYEQYF.

The gene calls are TRBV5-1 and TRBJ2-1, with 10 bases that match TRBD2. The germline CDR1 and CDR2 sequences are SGHRS and YFSETQ. There are 16 residues in the CDR3. J was trimmed by 8 bases and V by 5 bases; bases with no gene match: 13. The CDR3 region is CASRGGGLAGVHEQFF. CDR3 nucleotide sequence: TGCGCCAGCAGAGGAGGGGGGCTAGCGGGAGTCCATGAGCAGTTCTTC.

This clone occurred once. The chain uses TRBV27 and TRBJ2-6; no definite D call. CDR1 and CDR2 (germline): MNHEY, SMNVEV (reference sequence). The CDR3 covers 14 residues. Trimming took off 5 bases at V and 0 bases at J, with 5 bases between the two ends. Here the CDR3 DNA reads TGTGCCAGCAGTCCCCTCTCTGGGGCCAACGTCCTGACTTTC. Its protein is CASSPLSGANVLTF.

The rearrangement uses TRBV21-1 and TRBJ1-4. TRBV21-1 counts as a pseudogene. This CDR3 is 11 amino acids long. The CDR3 sequence is CASSKREKLFF. The CDR3 region has the DNA TGTGCCAGCAGCAAAAGAGAAAAACTGTTTTTT.

The rearrangement uses TRBV4-1 and TRBJ2-7; maybe TRBD2 (6 bases). CDR1 and CDR2 from the germline V gene are MGHRA and YSYEKL. The V gene lost 1 base and the J gene lost 2 bases, with 15 bases spanning the gap. The length of the CDR3 is 16 residues. The chain's CDR3 is CASSQVKRAHPYEQYF. Written as DNA, the CDR3 is TGCGCCAGCAGCCAAGTGAAGCGGGCACACCCCTACGAGCAGTACTTC.

This clone has a single count. The chain links TRBV5-6 to TRBJ2-3; 10 bases are shared with TRBD2. J lost 2 bases, V lost 4 bases, and 4 bases had no gene match. CDR3 size: 15 residues. The germline CDR1 and CDR2 sequences are SGHDT and YYEEEE. The CDR3 DNA reads TGTGCCAGCAGCCGAACTAGCGGGACCACAGATACGCAGTATTTT. Translation: CASSRTSGTTDTQYF.

The chain carries TRBV19 and TRBJ2-7, with D maybe TRBD2 (5 bases). This CDR3 is built from 15 residues. Trimming took off 2 bases at V and 2 bases at J, with 13 bases between the two ends. Germline CDR1 LNHDA, CDR2 SQIVND (reference sequence). CDR3 in DNA: TGTGCCAGTAGTATAACCGGGATCGACGCCTACGAGCAGTACTTC. Protein product: CASSITGIDAYEQYF.

V and J are TRBV5-6 and TRBJ2-3, with TRBD2 identical over 8 bases. V lost 0 bases and J lost 13; bases outside the gene matches: 7. CDR3 length: 13 residues. Germline assignment: CDR1 SGHDT and CDR2 YYEEEE. The DNA for the CDR3 is TGTGCCAGCAGCTTGGTCCCGGGAGGGCCAGAGTATTTT. It codes for CASSLVPGGPEYF.

The chain uses TRBV11-3 and TRBJ2-7, with TRBD2 matching over 7 bases. In germline, CDR1 is SGHNT, CDR2 YENEEA. The CDR3 runs to 14 residues. J was trimmed by 5 bases and V by 1 base; bases with no gene match: 5. The DNA of the CDR3 is TGTGCCAGCAGCTTAGGAGGGACTACCCACGAGCAGTACTTC. Amino acids: CASSLGGTTHEQYF.

This clone appeared a few times. This chain uses TRBV6-1 with TRBJ1-2; 10 bases line up with TRBD1. Losses at the gene ends were 2 bases for V and 7 bases for J; bases not matched to a gene: 1. CDR3 length equals 13 residues. Germline values: CDR1 MNHNS, CDR2 SASEGT. The CDR3 reads CASSERDRGGYTF. The CDR3 DNA reads TGTGCCAGCAGTGAAAGGGACAGGGGTGGCTACACCTTC.

This chain joins TRBV6-6 and TRBJ2-7; D is undetermined. Per the germline V gene, CDR1 is MNHNY and CDR2 is SVGAGI (reference sequence). CDR3 length equals 12 residues. Trimming took off 6 bases at V and 8 bases at J, with 14 bases between the two ends. The CDR3 region is CASRDPRLKQYF. CDR3 sequence (DNA): TGTGCCAGCAGAGACCCAAGACTCAAGCAGTACTTC.